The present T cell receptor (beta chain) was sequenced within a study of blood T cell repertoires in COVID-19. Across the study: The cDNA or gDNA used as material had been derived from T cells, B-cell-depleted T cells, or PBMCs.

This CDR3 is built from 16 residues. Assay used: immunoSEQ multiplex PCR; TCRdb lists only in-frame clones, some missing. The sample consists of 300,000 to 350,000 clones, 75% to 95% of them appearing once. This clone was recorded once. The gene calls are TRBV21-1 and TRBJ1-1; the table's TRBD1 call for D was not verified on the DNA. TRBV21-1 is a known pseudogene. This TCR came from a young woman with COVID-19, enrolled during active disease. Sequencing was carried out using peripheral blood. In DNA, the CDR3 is TGTGCCAAGGCGCAAAACTACAGGATCTTCTACACTGAAGCTTTCTTT. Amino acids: CAKAQNYRIFYTEAFF.